This TCR beta chain was sequenced during a study of T cells generated in artificial thymic organoids (dated by TCRdb to 2016 to 2017). With respect to the entire study: TCR alpha and beta CDR3 repertoires of in vitro artificial thymic organoid-derived CD8 single positive T cells were compared with thymic and peripheral blood naive CD8 T cells. The displayed repertoire sequencing data were described as being representative of three independent experiments. Findings and caveats that apply to the study as a whole: CD8 single positive T cells derived from organoids showed physiological TCR clonotype diversity comparable to the diversity seen in thymic and blood naive CD8 T cells.

V is cut back by 3 bases and J by 5 bases, with 5 bases in the junction unmatched. From a lookup of the germline V gene (reference sequence), CDR1 and CDR2 are LGHDT and YNNKEL. The CDR3 runs 15 amino acids, cysteine and phenylalanine included. Only the CDR3 region is kept as DNA, spanning 45 bases read in frame from base 1. Separate semi-nested PCR amplifications were run for the TCRalpha and TCRbeta libraries, using Advantage 2 and reverse primers located in the TRAC or TRBC constant regions. The amount of total RNA going into first-strand cDNA synthesis ranged between roughly 3.5 and 550 ng. TCR cDNA libraries were made by 5'-RACE with the SMARTer PCR cDNA Synthesis kit, using a poly-dT primer for first-strand synthesis. Each semi-nested reverse primer in the constant region carried a 5-nucleotide sample-specific barcode, and the resulting products were cleaned up with the Zymo DNA Clean and Concentrator-5 kit. Pools of up to ten barcoded samples were ligated to Illumina adaptors and sequenced on an Illumina MiSeq as 2 x 150 bp paired-end reads. In the paper's pipeline: Demultiplexed reads were aligned using BLAT against a custom library containing all human TRAV, TRAJ, TRBV, TRBD and TRBJ combinations from IMGT. The best BLAT hits were picked using pslCDnaFilter (-maxAligns=1, -ignoreIntrons), and custom Perl scripts were used to calculate clonotype frequencies. In TCRdb, the public reads were trimmed at Q25 with fastp and aligned with MiXCR, with productive beta chains retained. When rows share a CDR3 protein, they turn into one entry using the most common DNA and genes. TCRdb, not the authors, supplied the V and J calls. The sample yields thousands of distinct CDR3 sequences; roughly 32% were counted once. The top ten constitute 2% to 3% of the sample.

Non-mobilized peripheral blood was collected from healthy adult donors. Enrichment of primary CD8+ T cells was done with magnetic beads from the Miltenyi CD8+ T cell Isolation Kit. Before RNA extraction, naive CD8 T cells from blood were sorted by FACS as CD3+TCRalphabeta+CD8+CD45RO-CCR7+ cells. For each sample, the RNeasy Micro kit was used to purify total RNA from 40,000 to 200,000 sorted cells, and RNA quality was checked on an Agilent RNA 6000 Nano chip. This clonotype has more than one count but fewer than ten. There is no known antigen for this receptor. Base qualities are not provided; no much larger clone lies one nucleotide away.

Sequencing used naive CD8+ T cells from blood. Reading the label with the study, this specimen's cell subset or site is: CD3+TCRalphabeta+CD8SP T cells; for blood, CD45RO-CCR7+ naive CD8+ T cells. The sequence came from a human donor who gave cord blood stem cells for thymic organoid culture, a cardiac surgery patient who gave postnatal thymus, or a blood donor (not recorded which). The sequence links TRBV3-1 to TRBJ2-1; 9 nucleotides in the junction match TRBD1. The base sequence is TGTGCCAGCAGCCACCCGGGACAGGGAAACAATGAGCAGTTCTTC. Its protein reads: CASSHPGQGNNEQFF.